The next 2 T cell receptor beta chains were all read from a single sample in a study of cytomegalovirus exposure and HLA in healthy donors. PCR amplification relied on 60 Vbeta primers (plus 13 Jbeta primers). Data came from immunoSEQ multiplex PCR; TCRdb stores just in-frame clones and leaves some out. The table lists approximately 190,000 clones, roughly 86% of them singletons. The material sequenced was PBMCs. The source of these receptors is a man in his forties in good health and CMV-seropositive.

Note on this clone: One end of the junction varies from germline; a read error may be responsible. V gene TRBV4-3 combines with J gene TRBJ1-1; D possibly corresponds to TRBD1 (6 bases). This CDR3 has 15 residues. Per germline, CDR1 LGHNA and CDR2 YSLEER. The chain's CDR3 is CASSQGLTGSTKAFF. The CDR3 DNA reads as TGCGCCAGCAGCCAAGGTCTAACAGGGAGCACTAAAGCTTTCTTT.

The chain employs TRBV5-1 and TRBJ2-7; D call uncertain. The CDR3 consists of 14 residues. V was cut by 0 bases and J by 0 bases, with 7 bases left in between. From germline, CDR1 is SGHRS and CDR2 YFSETQ. The DNA for the CDR3 is TGCGCCAGCAGCTTGGTCCTAGGCTCCTACGAGCAGTACTTC. This gives the protein CASSLVLGSYEQYF.